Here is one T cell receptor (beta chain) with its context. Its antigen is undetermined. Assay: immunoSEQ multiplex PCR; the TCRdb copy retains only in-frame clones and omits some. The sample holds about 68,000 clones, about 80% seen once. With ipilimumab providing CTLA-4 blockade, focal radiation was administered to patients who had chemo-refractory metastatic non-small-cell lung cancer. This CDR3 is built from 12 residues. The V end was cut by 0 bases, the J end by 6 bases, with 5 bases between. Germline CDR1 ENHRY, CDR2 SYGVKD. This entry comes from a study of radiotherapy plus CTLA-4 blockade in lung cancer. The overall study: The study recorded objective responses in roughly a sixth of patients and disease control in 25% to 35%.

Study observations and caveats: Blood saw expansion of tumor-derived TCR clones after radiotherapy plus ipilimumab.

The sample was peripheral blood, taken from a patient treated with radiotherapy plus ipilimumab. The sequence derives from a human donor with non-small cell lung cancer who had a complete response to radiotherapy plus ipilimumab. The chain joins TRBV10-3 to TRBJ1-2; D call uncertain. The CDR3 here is CAISESSNGYTF. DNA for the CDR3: TGTGCCATCAGTGAGTCAAGTAATGGCTACACCTTC.